This T cell receptor (beta chain) was sequenced during a study of blood T cell repertoires in COVID-19. Study-level information: Sites in the United States, Italy and Spain provided acute and convalescent COVID-19 samples. PBMCs, B-cell-depleted T cells, or T cells were the source of the cDNA or gDNA that made up the material.

The germline V gene has CDR1 GTSNPN and CDR2 SVGIG (reference sequence). This CDR3 has 13 residues. The V gene lost 4 bases and the J gene lost 0 bases, with 9 bases spanning the gap. Measured with immunoSEQ multiplex PCR; TCRdb has only the in-frame clones, and not every one. Counted here are 310,000 or so clones, approximately 90% occurring once; the ten biggest clones make up more than 9%. Material for sequencing was PBMCs or T cells enriched from blood (not recorded which). This receptor was taken from a woman between 18 and 29 years old who had recovered from COVID-19. The chain carries TRBV30 and TRBJ1-2; weak D call: TRBD1 (5 bases). For the CDR3, the DNA is TGTGCCTGGACGGCACAGGCTAACTATGGCTACACCTTC. Translation gives CAWTAQANYGYTF.